The clone carrying this TCR beta chain showed up just a few times. Its specificity is not known. The CDR3 is 15 residues long. Trimming took 0 bases from V and 7 from J, leaving 18 bases between them. Germline values: CDR1 DFQATT, CDR2 SNEGSKA (reference sequence). It was template switching that added a universal primer site, and there were unique molecular identifiers on the cDNA. Each CDR3 protein gets one entry after TCRdb re-called the 5' RACE reads with MiXCR. The table shows 690,000 or so distinct CDR3 sequences, with around 8.3% occurring only once. This sample was taken from a study of identical twins. Whole-study findings and limits: In drawing conclusions, the study used cross-sectional statistical analysis and did not follow the same donors.

These data also formed part of another study, on yellow fever vaccine responses in identical twins.

Source material: PBMCs. The clonotype originates from a woman aged 18-29 years in good health. This sequence joins TRBV20-1 and TRBJ2-5; D may be TRBD2 (6 bases). CDR3 nucleotides: TGCAGTGCTAGAGATCTTCGTAGCGGCCGGTGGACCCAGTACTTC. Protein product: CSARDLRSGRWTQYF.